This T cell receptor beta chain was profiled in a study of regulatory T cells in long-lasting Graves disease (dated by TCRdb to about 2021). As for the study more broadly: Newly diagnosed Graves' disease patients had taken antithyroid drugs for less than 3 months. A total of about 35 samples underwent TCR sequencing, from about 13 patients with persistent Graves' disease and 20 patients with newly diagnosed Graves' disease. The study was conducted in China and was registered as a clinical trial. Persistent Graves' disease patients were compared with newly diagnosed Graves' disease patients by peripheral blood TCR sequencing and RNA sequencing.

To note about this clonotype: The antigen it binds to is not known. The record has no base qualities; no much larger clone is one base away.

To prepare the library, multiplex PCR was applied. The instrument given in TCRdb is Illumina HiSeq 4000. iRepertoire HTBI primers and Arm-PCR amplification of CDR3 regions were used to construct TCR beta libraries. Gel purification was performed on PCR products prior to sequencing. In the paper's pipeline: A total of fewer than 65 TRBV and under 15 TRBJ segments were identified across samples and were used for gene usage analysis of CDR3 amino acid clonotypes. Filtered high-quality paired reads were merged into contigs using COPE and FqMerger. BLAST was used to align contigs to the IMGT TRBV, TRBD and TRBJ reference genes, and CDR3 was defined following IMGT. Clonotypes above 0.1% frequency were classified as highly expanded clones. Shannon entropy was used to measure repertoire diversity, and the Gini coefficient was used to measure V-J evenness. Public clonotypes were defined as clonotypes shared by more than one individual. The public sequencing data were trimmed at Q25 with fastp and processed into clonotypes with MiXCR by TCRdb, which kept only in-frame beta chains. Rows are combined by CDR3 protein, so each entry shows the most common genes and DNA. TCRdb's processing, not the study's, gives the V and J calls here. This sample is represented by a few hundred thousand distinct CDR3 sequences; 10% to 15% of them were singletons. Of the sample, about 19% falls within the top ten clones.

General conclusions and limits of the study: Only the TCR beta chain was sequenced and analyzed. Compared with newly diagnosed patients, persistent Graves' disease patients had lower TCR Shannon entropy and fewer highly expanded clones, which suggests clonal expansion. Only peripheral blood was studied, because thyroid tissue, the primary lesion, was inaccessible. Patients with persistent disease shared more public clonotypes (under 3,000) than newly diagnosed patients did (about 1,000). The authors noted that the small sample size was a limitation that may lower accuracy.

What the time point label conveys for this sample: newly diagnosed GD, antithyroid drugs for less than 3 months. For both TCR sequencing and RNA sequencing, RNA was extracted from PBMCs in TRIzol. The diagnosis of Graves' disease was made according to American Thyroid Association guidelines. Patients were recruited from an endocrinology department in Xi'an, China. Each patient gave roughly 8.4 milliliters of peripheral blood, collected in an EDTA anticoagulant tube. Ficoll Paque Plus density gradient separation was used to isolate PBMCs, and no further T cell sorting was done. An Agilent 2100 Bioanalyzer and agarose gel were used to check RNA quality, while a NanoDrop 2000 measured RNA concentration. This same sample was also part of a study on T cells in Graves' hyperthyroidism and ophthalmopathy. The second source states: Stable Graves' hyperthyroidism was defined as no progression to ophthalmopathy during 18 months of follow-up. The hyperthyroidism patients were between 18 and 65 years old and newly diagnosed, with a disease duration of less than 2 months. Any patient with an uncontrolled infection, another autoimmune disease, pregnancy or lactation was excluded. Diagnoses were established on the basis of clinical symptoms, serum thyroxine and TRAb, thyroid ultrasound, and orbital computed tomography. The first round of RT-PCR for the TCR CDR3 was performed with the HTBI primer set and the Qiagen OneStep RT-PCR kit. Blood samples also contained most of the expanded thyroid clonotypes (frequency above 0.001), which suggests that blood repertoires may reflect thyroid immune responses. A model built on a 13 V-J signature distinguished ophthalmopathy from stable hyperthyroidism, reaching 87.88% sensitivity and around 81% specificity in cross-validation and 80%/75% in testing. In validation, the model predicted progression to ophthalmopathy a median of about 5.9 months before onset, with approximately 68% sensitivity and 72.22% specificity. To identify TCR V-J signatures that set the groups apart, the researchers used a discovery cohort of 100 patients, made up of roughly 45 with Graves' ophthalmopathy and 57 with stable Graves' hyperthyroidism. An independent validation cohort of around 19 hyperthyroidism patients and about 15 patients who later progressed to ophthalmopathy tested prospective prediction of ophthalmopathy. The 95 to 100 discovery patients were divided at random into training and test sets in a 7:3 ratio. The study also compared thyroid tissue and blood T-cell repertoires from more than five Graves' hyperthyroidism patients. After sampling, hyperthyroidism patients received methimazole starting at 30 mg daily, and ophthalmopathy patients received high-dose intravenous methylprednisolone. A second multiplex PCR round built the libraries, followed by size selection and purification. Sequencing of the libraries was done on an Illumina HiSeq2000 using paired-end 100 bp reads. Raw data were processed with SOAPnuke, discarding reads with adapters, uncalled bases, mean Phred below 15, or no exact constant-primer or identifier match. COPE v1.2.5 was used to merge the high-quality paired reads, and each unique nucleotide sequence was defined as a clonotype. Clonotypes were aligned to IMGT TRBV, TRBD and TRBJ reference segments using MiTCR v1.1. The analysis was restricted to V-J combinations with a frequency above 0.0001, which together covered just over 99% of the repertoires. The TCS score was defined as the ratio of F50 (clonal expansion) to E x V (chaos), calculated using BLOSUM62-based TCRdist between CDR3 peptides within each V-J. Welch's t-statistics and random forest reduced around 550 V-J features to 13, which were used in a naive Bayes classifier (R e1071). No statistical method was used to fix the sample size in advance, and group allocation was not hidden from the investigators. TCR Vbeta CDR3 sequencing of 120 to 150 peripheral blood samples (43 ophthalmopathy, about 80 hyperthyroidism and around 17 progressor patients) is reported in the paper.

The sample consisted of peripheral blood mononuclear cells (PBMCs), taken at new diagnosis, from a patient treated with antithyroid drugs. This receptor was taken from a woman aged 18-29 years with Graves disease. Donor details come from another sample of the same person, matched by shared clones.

The sequenced DNA: TGCAGTGCTAGAGTAGTGTGGGCAGGGGGATTCTGCACCTTC. The translation is CSARVVWAGGFCTF. The V gene is TRBV20-1 and the J gene is TRBJ1-2; 7 bases in the junction line up with TRBD1. Trimming accounts for 1 base at V and 13 bases at J, while the number of junction bases matched to no gene is 15. The cysteine opens and the phenylalanine closes a CDR3 of 14 amino acids. The retained sequence is limited to the CDR3, 42 bases, with the frame set at the first base. Per the germline V gene (reference sequence), DFQATT is the CDR1 and SNEGSKA is the CDR2.